This TCR beta chain stems from a study of T cell changes during pregnancy in multiple sclerosis. Here immunoSEQ multiplex PCR was the method, and the copy in TCRdb shows in-frame clones only, minus some. The table includes 45,000 to 55,000 clones, around 92% detected once. The CDR3 has 14 residues. Germline-derived CDR1 and CDR2 are SEHNR and FQNEAQ (reference sequence). Losses at the gene ends were 5 bases for V and 2 bases for J; bases not matched to a gene: 4. This clonotype originated in a female donor in good health, enrolled as a control in a pregnancy study. This chain joins TRBV7-9 and TRBJ2-7, with 9 positions matching TRBD2. Material: CD4+ T cells from peripheral blood mononuclear cells, obtained after pregnancy. The CDR3 DNA reads as TGTGCCAGCAGCCAGACTAGCGGAACCTACGAGCAGTACTTC. Residues: CASSQTSGTYEQYF.